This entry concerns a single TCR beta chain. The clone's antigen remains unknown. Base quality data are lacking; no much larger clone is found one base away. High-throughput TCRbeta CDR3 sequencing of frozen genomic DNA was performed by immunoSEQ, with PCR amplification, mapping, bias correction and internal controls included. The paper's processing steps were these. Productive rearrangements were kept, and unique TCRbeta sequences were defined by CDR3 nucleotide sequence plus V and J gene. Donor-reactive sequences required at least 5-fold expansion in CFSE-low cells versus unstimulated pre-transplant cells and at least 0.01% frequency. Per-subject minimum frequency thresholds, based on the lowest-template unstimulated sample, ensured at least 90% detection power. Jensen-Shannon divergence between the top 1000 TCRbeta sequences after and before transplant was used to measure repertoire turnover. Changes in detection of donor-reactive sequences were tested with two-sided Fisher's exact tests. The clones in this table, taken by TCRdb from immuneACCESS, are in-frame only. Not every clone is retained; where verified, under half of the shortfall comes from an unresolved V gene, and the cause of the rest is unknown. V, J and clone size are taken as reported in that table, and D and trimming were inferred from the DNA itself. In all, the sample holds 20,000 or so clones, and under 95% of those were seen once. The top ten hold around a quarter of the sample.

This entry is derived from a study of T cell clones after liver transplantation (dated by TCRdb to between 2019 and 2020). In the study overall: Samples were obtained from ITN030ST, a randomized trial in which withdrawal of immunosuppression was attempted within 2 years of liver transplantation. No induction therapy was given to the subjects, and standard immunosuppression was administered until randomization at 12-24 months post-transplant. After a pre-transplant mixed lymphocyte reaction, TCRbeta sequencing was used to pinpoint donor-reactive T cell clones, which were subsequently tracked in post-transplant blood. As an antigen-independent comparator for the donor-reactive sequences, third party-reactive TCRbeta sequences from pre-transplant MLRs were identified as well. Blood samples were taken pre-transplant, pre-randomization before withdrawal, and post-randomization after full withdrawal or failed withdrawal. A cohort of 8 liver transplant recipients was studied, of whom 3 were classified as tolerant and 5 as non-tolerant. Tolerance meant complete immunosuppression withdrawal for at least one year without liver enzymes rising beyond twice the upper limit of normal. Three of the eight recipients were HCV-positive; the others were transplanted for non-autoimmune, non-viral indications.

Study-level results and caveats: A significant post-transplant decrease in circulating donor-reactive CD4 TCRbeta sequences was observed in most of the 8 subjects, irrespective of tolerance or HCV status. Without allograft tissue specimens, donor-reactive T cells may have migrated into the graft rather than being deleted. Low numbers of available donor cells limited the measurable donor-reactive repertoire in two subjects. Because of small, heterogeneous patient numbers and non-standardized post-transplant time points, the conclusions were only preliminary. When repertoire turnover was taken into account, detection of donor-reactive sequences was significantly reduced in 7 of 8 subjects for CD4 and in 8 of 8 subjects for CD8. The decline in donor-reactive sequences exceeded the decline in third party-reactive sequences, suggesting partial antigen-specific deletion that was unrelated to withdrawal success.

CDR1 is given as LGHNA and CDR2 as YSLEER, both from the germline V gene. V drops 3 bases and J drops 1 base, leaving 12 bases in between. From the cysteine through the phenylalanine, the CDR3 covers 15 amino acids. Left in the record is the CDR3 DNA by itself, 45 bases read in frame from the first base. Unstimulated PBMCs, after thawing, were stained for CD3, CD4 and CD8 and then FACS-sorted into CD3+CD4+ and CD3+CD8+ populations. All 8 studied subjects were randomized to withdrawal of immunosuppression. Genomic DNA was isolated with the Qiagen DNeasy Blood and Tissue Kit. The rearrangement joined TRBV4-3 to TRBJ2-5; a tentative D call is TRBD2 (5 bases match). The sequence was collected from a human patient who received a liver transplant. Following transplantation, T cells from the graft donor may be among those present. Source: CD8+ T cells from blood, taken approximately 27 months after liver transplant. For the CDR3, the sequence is CASSHATSLQETQYF. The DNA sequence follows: TGCGCCAGCAGCCACGCCACTAGTCTCCAAGAGACCCAGTACTTC.